This T cell receptor beta chain was retrieved from a study of OX40 agonist ivuxolimab in advanced cancers. Study in general: Recorded diagnoses for dose-escalation patients were hepatocellular carcinoma, melanoma, renal cell or head and neck cancer.

Some clones are missing from TCRdb's copy, which holds only in-frame ones; the method was immunoSEQ multiplex PCR. The table includes over 70,000 clones, around 90% detected once. CDR1 is SGHDT, CDR2 YYEEEE, per germline. V was shortened by 2 bases and J by 7 bases, with 12 bases between the two germline ends. The CDR3 totals 13 residues. The rearrangement joins TRBV5-6 to TRBJ1-1, with D uncertain. The sequencing here drew on CD4+ or CD8+ T cells sorted from blood, taken in a trial of the OX40 agonist ivuxolimab. This TCR was recovered from an adult with an advanced solid tumor such as melanoma, head and neck, liver or kidney cancer. For the CDR3, the DNA is TGTGCCAGCAGCTTAACTAGGCCCGGTGAAGCTTTCTTT. Protein sequence: CASSLTRPGEAFF.